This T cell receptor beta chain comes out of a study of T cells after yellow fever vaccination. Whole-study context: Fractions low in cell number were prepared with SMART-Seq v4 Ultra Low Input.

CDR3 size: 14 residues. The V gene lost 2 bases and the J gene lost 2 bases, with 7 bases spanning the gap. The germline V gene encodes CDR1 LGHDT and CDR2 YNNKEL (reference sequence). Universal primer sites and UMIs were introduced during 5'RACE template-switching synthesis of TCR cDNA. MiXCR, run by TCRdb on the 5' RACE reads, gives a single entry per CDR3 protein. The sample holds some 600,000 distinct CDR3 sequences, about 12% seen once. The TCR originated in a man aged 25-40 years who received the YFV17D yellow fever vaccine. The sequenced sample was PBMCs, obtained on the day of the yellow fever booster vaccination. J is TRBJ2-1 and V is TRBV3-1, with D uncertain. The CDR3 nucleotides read TGTGCCAGCAGCCAAACTCTAGCCTACAATGAGCAGTTCTTC. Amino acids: CASSQTLAYNEQFF.